This TCR beta chain was captured by sequencing in a study of cytomegalovirus exposure and HLA in healthy donors. Study-wide points: An analysis done earlier found most TCR beta V segments productive about 87% or about 30% of the time. The study designated fewer than 200 TCR beta chains cytomegalovirus-associated.

A multiplex PCR was run with 60 Vbeta primers and 13 Jbeta primers. Only in-frame clones appear in the TCRdb table, and some are missing; sequencing was by immunoSEQ multiplex PCR. This sample carries some 170,000 clones, approximately 80% of them seen once, and the ten largest clones take under 2%. Note on this clone: Its antigen is as yet unknown.

The CDR3 runs to 15 residues. The V segment lost 4 bases and the J segment 7 bases; nucleotides outside the gene matches: 8. The sequencing input was PBMCs. This clonotype originated in a woman between 18 and 29 years old in good health and CMV-seronegative. V usage is TRBV23-1 and J usage is TRBJ2-1, with TRBD1 matching 9 bases. TRBV23-1 is noted as an ORF with a role that remains uncertain. In nucleotides, the CDR3 is TGCGCCAGCAGTCGACTACCCGACAGGGGGAATGAGCAGTTCTTC. Encoded protein: CASSRLPDRGNEQFF.